The T cell receptor beta chain described here comes from a study of Ad26.COV2.S vaccination and SARS-CoV-2 variants. This CDR3 is built from 17 residues. With V trimmed by 1 base and J by 4 bases, 9 bases remained unmatched. The germline CDR1 and CDR2 sequences are SGHTA and FQGNSA. Sequencing was performed with immunoSEQ multiplex PCR; in TCRdb, only in-frame clones are kept and a portion is missing. The sample carries around 300,000 clones, around 89% recorded once. This clone appeared a single time. Treatment meaning: roughly 20 received Ad26.COV2.S at low or high dose, single or two shots; about 5 received placebo; per-sample allocation not given. Material that was analyzed had been drawn on day 63 after the first vaccine or placebo injection.

The sequence derives from a person aged 18-60 years who received the Ad26.COV2.S COVID-19 vaccine or a placebo. The chain joins TRBV7-2 to TRBJ2-7; the match to TRBD2 covers 11 bases. This material consisted of peripheral blood, taken in a trial of Ad26.COV2.S vaccine versus placebo. The CDR3 sequence is CASSLGSGGAKRYEQYF. The CDR3 region has the DNA TGTGCCAGCAGCTTAGGTAGCGGGGGGGCCAAGCGATACGAGCAGTACTTC.